This T cell receptor beta chain was found in a study of blood T cell repertoires in COVID-19. TCRdb's table, derived via immunoSEQ multiplex PCR, lists solely in-frame clones and lacks some. This table has roughly 350,000 clones, roughly 90% appearing once. The clonotype originates from a woman aged 70-85 years with COVID-19, enrolled during active disease. Sequenced input: peripheral blood.

The CDR3 DNA sequence: TGTGCCAGCAGCTTACAGGGAGCAACTAATGAAAAACTGTTTTTT. Its protein is CASSLQGATNEKLFF. This sequence joins TRBV5-4 and TRBJ1-4; D perhaps matches TRBD1 (6 bases). The CDR3 has 15 amino acids. Germline assignment: CDR1 SGHNT and CDR2 YYREEE (reference sequence). V was pared by 2 bases and J by 0 bases, with 8 bases between.